What follows are 21 T cell receptor beta chains derived from one specimen sequenced in a study of CD8 T cells in ankylosing spondylitis. TCRdb itself ran the 5' RACE reads through MiXCR, one entry per CDR3 protein. Found here are 150,000 to 200,000 distinct CDR3 sequences, roughly 13% of them singletons; the top ten hold 15% to 20%. Sequences were obtained from blood, either unsorted or a sorted T cell fraction (not recorded which). These TCRs come from a male donor with ankylosing spondylitis or in good health (not recorded which).

With respect to this clonotype: A much more abundant neighbour one base away suggests this may be a read error. The genes are TRBV12-3 or TRBV12-4 and TRBJ2-5; D is uncertain. CDR3 length equals 16 residues. Trimming removed 4 bases at V and 3 bases at J, with 18 bases between. CDR3 sequence (DNA): TGTGCCAGCAGTTCGCCTTCGACATGGACGGAAGAGACCCAGTACTTC. This sequence encodes CASSSPSTWTEETQYF.

The chain combines TRBV3-1 with TRBJ1-4; D gene uncertain. Per the germline V gene, CDR1 is LGHDT and CDR2 is YNNKEL (reference sequence). Deletions cut 1 base from V and 0 bases from J, with 6 bases between. The length of the CDR3 is 15 residues. CDR3: CASSQGTATNEKLFF. CDR3 nucleotides: TGTGCCAGCAGCCAAGGGACCGCAACTAATGAAAAACTGTTTTTT.

The rearrangement uses TRBV12-3 or TRBV12-4 and TRBJ2-7; 10 bases match TRBD1. Trimming removed 5 bases from V and 5 bases from J; junction bases left unmatched: 0. The CDR3 consists of 12 residues. This CDR3 is CASSGQGDEQYF. As DNA, the CDR3 is TGTGCCAGCAGTGGACAGGGGGACGAGCAGTACTTC.

In this sample, this clonotype turned up many times. The gene calls are TRBV5-1 and TRBJ1-2; the D is unclear. This CDR3 has 15 amino acids. Germline V gene lookup returns CDR1 SGHRS and CDR2 YFSETQ. The V gene lost 0 bases and the J gene lost 0 bases, with 9 bases spanning the gap. CDR3 amino acids: CASSLGTSPNYGYTF. DNA for the CDR3: TGCGCCAGCAGCTTGGGAACTTCTCCTAACTATGGCTACACCTTC.

This clonotype was recorded at least ten times. The CDR3 reads CASSGRGGELFF. DNA for the CDR3: TGTGCCAGCAGTGGTCGGGGCGGGGAGCTGTTTTTT. The V gene is TRBV2, the J gene TRBJ2-2, with D perhaps TRBD2 (5 bases). Trimming took off 4 bases at V and 7 bases at J, with 7 bases between the two ends. This CDR3 has 12 residues. The germline V gene encodes CDR1 SNHLY and CDR2 FYNNEI.

The chain links TRBV4-1 to TRBJ2-1; perhaps TRBD2 as D (6 bases). Trimming shortened V by 0 bases and J by 9 bases, and 9 bases separated the two germline ends. The germline gives CDR1 MGHRA, CDR2 YSYEKL. The CDR3 has 13 residues. CDR3 amino acids: CASSQDRGSEQFF. Written as DNA, the CDR3 is TGCGCCAGCAGCCAAGATCGGGGGTCTGAGCAGTTCTTC.

V gene TRBV27 combines with J gene TRBJ2-7, with TRBD1 as a possible D gene (6 bases). CDR1 and CDR2 from the germline V gene are MNHEY and SMNVEV (reference sequence). V was shortened by 5 bases and J by 2 bases, with 16 bases between the two germline ends. This CDR3 contains 15 residues. CDR3 DNA sequence: TGTGCCAGCAGTACCACTCCGGACAGCCCCTACGAGCAGTACTTC. As protein: CASSTTPDSPYEQYF.

The table lists this clonotype with a few counts. The CDR3 DNA sequence: TGTGCCAGCAGTTCCAGGGGAAAGAACACTGAAGCTTTCTTT. Residues: CASSSRGKNTEAFF. The chain couples TRBV6-5 to TRBJ1-1, with a tentative D call TRBD1 (6 bases). CDR1 and CDR2 (germline): MNHEY, SVGAGI. The V end lost 4 bases, the J end lost 1 base, and 10 bases lay between the germline ends. There are 14 residues in the CDR3.

In this sample, this clonotype turned up a few times. The genes are TRBV27 and TRBJ2-7; TRBD1 agrees at 7 bases. Germline assignment: CDR1 MNHEY and CDR2 SMNVEV (reference sequence). This CDR3 comprises 14 residues. Trimming took 3 bases from V and 2 from J; bases not matched to a gene: 4. CDR3 loop: CASSFKGAPYEQYF. The CDR3 DNA reads as TGTGCCAGCAGTTTCAAGGGGGCCCCCTACGAGCAGTACTTC.

In its sample, this clonotype was seen a few times. The chain has TRBV7-9 and TRBJ1-2, with a possible D match to TRBD1 (5 bases). The CDR3 is 16 residues long. In germline, CDR1 is SEHNR, CDR2 FQNEAQ (reference sequence). The germline V and J ends were trimmed by 0 bases and 4 bases, with 15 bases remaining between them. The CDR3 DNA reads as TGTGCCAGCAGCTTAGCGGGTACAGGATTTTCCTATGGCTACACCTTC. The encoded protein is CASSLAGTGFSYGYTF.

This clonotype was observed a handful of times. The chain carries TRBV7-8 and TRBJ2-1; D not certain. CDR1 SGHVS and CDR2 FQNEAQ come from the germline V gene. Trimming took 1 base from V and 8 from J, leaving 15 bases between them. The length of the CDR3 is 15 residues. The DNA for the CDR3 is TGTGCCAGCAGCTTAGAGGTGGGTCGAGGAGATGAGCAGTTCTTC. Its protein product is CASSLEVGRGDEQFF.

This clonotype appeared many times. The chain is built from TRBV20-1 and TRBJ2-1; D call uncertain. Per the germline V gene, CDR1 is DFQATT and CDR2 is SNEGSKA (reference sequence). With 4 bases removed from V and 5 bases from J, the gap between germline ends came to 12 bases. The CDR3 totals 13 residues. The CDR3 nucleotides read TGCAGTGCTATCCTGCACAGTGACAATGAGCAGTTCTTC. Protein sequence: CSAILHSDNEQFF.

This clonotype turned up a few times. This chain joins TRBV27 and TRBJ2-2; TRBD2 matches 7 bases. Germline CDR1 and CDR2: MNHEY and SMNVEV (reference sequence). J gave up 6 bases and V 7 bases, and 8 bases lay outside the gene matches. The CDR3 totals 14 residues. The CDR3 sequence is CASMGLAEPGELFF. In nucleotides, the CDR3 is TGTGCCAGCATGGGGCTAGCGGAACCCGGGGAGCTGTTTTTT.

At least ten counts were recorded for this clonotype. The chain joins TRBV6-1 to TRBJ2-3; 14 bases match TRBD2. V shed 3 bases and J 4 bases; nucleotides not matched to a gene: 0. The length of the CDR3 is 15 residues. Germline assignment: CDR1 MNHNS and CDR2 SASEGT. CDR3 loop: CASSEGLAGADTQYF. CDR3 nucleotide sequence: TGTGCCAGCAGTGAGGGACTAGCGGGAGCAGATACGCAGTATTTT.

V and J are TRBV7-9 and TRBJ2-7; D unclear. The V and J ends lost 4 bases and 1 base respectively, with 5 bases between them. Germline V gene sequence: CDR1 SEHNR, CDR2 FQNEAQ (reference sequence). The CDR3 is 12 amino acids. This chain's CDR3 is CASSSVSYEQYF. The CDR3 DNA reads TGTGCCAGCAGCTCGGTTTCCTACGAGCAGTACTTC. Full variable domain (remainder filled in from reference TRBV7-9 and TRBJ2-7): DTGVSQNPRHKITKRGQNVTFRCDPISEHNRLYWYRQTLGQGPEFLTYFQNEAQLEKSRLLSDRFSAERPKGSFSTLEIQRTEQGDSAMYLCASSSVSYEQYFGPGTRLTVT.

This clonotype was detected a few times. The chain has TRBV7-6 and TRBJ2-5; the D is unclear. Trimming pared 5 bases from V and 4 bases from J, leaving 17 bases between. Germline loops: CDR1 SGHVS, CDR2 FNYEAQ. The CDR3 has 15 amino acids. CDR3 bases: TGTGCCAGCAGCCTATTAGGATCCCACTTAGAGACCCAGTACTTC. It specifies CASSLLGSHLETQYF.

There are a few counts of this clonotype. DNA of the CDR3: TGTGCCAGCAGCCAAGCTGGCGGGACGCCGAACAATGAGCAGTTCTTC. Amino acid sequence: CASSQAGGTPNNEQFF. This chain joins TRBV3-1 and TRBJ2-1; the D gene is possibly TRBD2 (6 bases). The germline V gene encodes CDR1 LGHDT and CDR2 YNNKEL (reference sequence). The V end lost 1 base, the J end lost 5 bases, and 15 bases lay between the germline ends. This CDR3 spans 16 amino acids.

The CDR3 here is CSARVAPDMNTEAFF. DNA of the CDR3: TGCAGTGCTAGAGTAGCACCAGACATGAACACTGAAGCTTTCTTT. This chain connects TRBV20-1 to TRBJ1-1; D unclear. V lost 1 base, J lost 0 bases, and 12 bases lay in between. The germline V gene encodes CDR1 DFQATT and CDR2 SNEGSKA (reference sequence). The CDR3 loop spans 15 amino acids.

The sample holds many counts of this clonotype. The rearrangement joins TRBV12-3 or TRBV12-4 to TRBJ2-6; TRBD1 is a possible D gene (5 bases). The CDR3 runs 13 residues. V lost 8 bases, J lost 0 bases, and 5 bases lay in between. The CDR3, as DNA: TGTGCCAGCCAGGGCTCTGGGGCCAACGTCCTGACTTTC. It specifies CASQGSGANVLTF.

A few counts support this clonotype. CDR3 bases: TGTGCCAGCAGCTTGGCCGCGGGAGGCCTTCCTGGCGAGCAGTACTTC. Translation gives CASSLAAGGLPGEQYF. V is TRBV5-5 and J is TRBJ2-7; 8 nucleotides agree with TRBD2. The J segment lost 6 bases and the V segment lost 0 bases, leaving 11 bases of the junction unmatched. Germline CDR1 SGHKS, CDR2 YYEKEE (reference sequence). The CDR3 consists of 16 residues.

J is TRBJ2-1 and V is TRBV20-1; D ambiguous. Germline assignment: CDR1 DFQATT and CDR2 SNEGSKA (reference sequence). This CDR3 comprises 16 residues. V was shortened by 0 bases and J by 2 bases, with 14 bases between the two germline ends. This chain's CDR3 is CSARERTGLPYNEQFF. In DNA, the CDR3 is TGCAGTGCTAGAGAAAGAACCGGGCTTCCCTACAATGAGCAGTTCTTC.